Listed below are T cell receptor beta chains from one sample, sequenced in a study of identical twins. TCRdb re-derived calls from the 5' RACE reads in MiXCR, one entry per CDR3 protein. In the table there are 500,000 or so distinct CDR3 sequences, 12% to 15% of which are singletons. This same sample was also taken into another study, of yellow fever vaccine responses in identical twins.

Sequencing was done on a sample of CD4+ T cells sorted from blood. These receptors originate from a woman younger than 35 in good health. CDR3s include the opening cysteine and the closing phenylalanine or tryptophan. A D gene is named only where the DNA matches it firmly. Clone size is not always given. Where it is, it says once, few, many or a class for expanded clones.

j_gene | abundance | v_gene | d_gene | CDR3nt | CDR3aa
TRBJ2-3 | few | TRBV29-1 | NA | TGCAGCGTGACGGGGAGCACAGATACGCAGTATTTT | CSVTGSTDTQYF
TRBJ2-7 | NA | TRBV27 | NA | TGTGCCAGCAGTTTTCGAAAATCGGGGCAGGGCCTTACCTACGAGCAGTACTTC | CASSFRKSGQGLTYEQYF
TRBJ1-5 | few | TRBV28 | TRBD1 | TGTGCCAGCAGTTCCATCAGGGGGCTCGATCAGCCCCAGCATTTT | CASSSIRGLDQPQHF
TRBJ2-4 | few | TRBV2 | TRBD2 | TGTGCCAGCAGTGAAGTAGGGACTAGCGGGAGGAAGGCCAAAAACATTCAGTACTTC | CASSEVGTSGRKAKNIQYF
TRBJ1-1 | NA | TRBV20-1 | NA | TGCAGTGCTAGAGATCTTGGGAACACTGAAGCTTTCTTT | CSARDLGNTEAFF
TRBJ2-1 | many | TRBV11-1 | NA | TGTGCCAGCAGCCCAGGTGTTGGGAGCCCCCACTCCCCCAATGAGCAGTTCTTC | CASSPGVGSPHSPNEQFF
TRBJ1-5 | few | TRBV6-5 | NA | TGTGCCAGCAGTACTCAGGGATTCAATCAGCCCCAGCATTTT | CASSTQGFNQPQHF
TRBJ2-1 | few | TRBV11-1 | NA | TGTGCCAGCAGCTTAAGCCAGGGCCGATCAACCTACAATGAGCAGTTCTTC | CASSLSQGRSTYNEQFF
TRBJ2-2 | many | TRBV7-2 | NA | TGTGCCAGCAGCTTAGTAGGGACGGCGAACACCGGGGAGCTGTTTTTT | CASSLVGTANTGELFF
TRBJ2-5 | NA | TRBV3-1 | NA | TGTGCCAGCACACCGAAAGAGACCCAGTACTTC | CASTPKETQYF
TRBJ2-5 | NA | TRBV7-7 | NA | TGTGCTAGCAGCCTCACGACGAGGATCCAAGAGACCCAGTACTTC | CASSLTTRIQETQYF
TRBJ2-3 | few | TRBV20-1 | TRBD2 | TGCAGTGTGGAAGGGAGGGTCGGTCGAGGAGGCGATACGCAGTATTTT | CSVEGRVGRGGDTQYF
TRBJ1-2 | NA | TRBV18 | NA | TGTGCCAGCTCACCTGGAGAAAACTATGGCTACACCTTC | CASSPGENYGYTF
TRBJ1-2 | many | TRBV7-2 | NA | TGTGCCAGCAGCACGAACAACTGGGTGGGCTATGGCTACACCTTC | CASSTNNWVGYGYTF
TRBJ2-1 | NA | TRBV6-2/TRBV6-3 | NA | TGTGCCAGCTTATTCTACAATGAGCAGTTCTTC | CASLFYNEQFF
TRBJ2-7 | NA | TRBV20-1 | TRBD2 | TGCAGTGCTGCCAGACTAGCGGGAGGGTACGAGCAGTACTTC | CSAARLAGGYEQYF
TRBJ2-5 | few | TRBV7-9 | TRBD2 | TGTGCCAGCAGCACGACTAGCGGGAGACGCGAGACCCAGTACTTC | CASSTTSGRRETQYF
TRBJ2-1 | NA | TRBV19 | NA | TGTGCCAGTACCCCGGACAGAAGCTCCTACAATGAGCTGTTCTTC | CASTPDRSSYNELFF
TRBJ2-1 | few | TRBV19 | TRBD1 | TGTGCCAGTAGTACGGGACAGGGCGCCTACAATGAGCAGTTCTTC | CASSTGQGAYNEQFF
TRBJ2-7 | NA | TRBV10-3 | NA | TGTGCCATCAGTGAGCCCCTCCGGGCCCACGAGCAGTACTTC | CAISEPLRAHEQYF
TRBJ1-1 | many | TRBV20-1 | NA | TGCAGCCGTTGGCGGGGTATTGAGAACACTGAAGCTTTCTTT | CSRWRGIENTEAFF
TRBJ1-5 | NA | TRBV6-2/TRBV6-3 | TRBD1 | TGTGCCAGCAGAGGGACAGGGAAGGGCAATCAGCCCCAGCATTTT | CASRGTGKGNQPQHF
TRBJ2-7 | NA | TRBV28 | TRBD1 | TGTGCCAGCAGGGGGTACACCGGGACAGGGAAAAGCTGGCAGTACTTC | CASRGYTGTGKSWQYF
TRBJ2-3 | NA | TRBV7-9 | TRBD2 | TGTGCCAGCAGCCAGACTAGCGGGATGATAGATACGCAGTATTTT | CASSQTSGMIDTQYF
TRBJ2-2 | NA | TRBV4-2 | TRBD2 | TGTGCCAGCAGCCAAGAAGATCTAGCGGGGGCGGCGAACACCGGGGAGCTGTTTTTT | CASSQEDLAGAANTGELFF
TRBJ2-7 | few | TRBV3-1 | TRBD2 | TGTGCCAGCAGCCGATTAGCGGGAGGCGTTTACGAGCAGTACTTC | CASSRLAGGVYEQYF
TRBJ2-7 | few | TRBV24-1 | NA | TGTGCCACCAGTGATTCCCGGCGGGCGGGACTCCAGCAGTACTTC | CATSDSRRAGLQQYF
TRBJ2-1 | NA | TRBV25-1 | NA | TGTGCCAGCAGTGAATATCGAGCGAGCTCCTACAATGAGCAGTTCTTC | CASSEYRASSYNEQFF
TRBJ2-3 | NA | TRBV30 | NA | TGTGCCTGGAGTGGACAAGATACGCAGTATTTT | CAWSGQDTQYF
TRBJ2-3 | NA | TRBV27 | NA | TGTGCCAGCAGTTTTACTGGGAACACAGATCCGCAGTATTTT | CASSFTGNTDPQYF
TRBJ2-7 | few | TRBV29-1 | TRBD2 | TGCAGCGCCATAGCGGGAGTAGGCTCCTACGAGCAGTACTTC | CSAIAGVGSYEQYF
TRBJ2-3 | many | TRBV29-1 | NA | TGCAGCGTTGAGGATCGCACAGATACGCAGTATTTT | CSVEDRTDTQYF
TRBJ2-1 | many | TRBV5-1 | NA | TGCGCCAGCAGCTTGGGACAGGACTACAATGAGCAGTTCTTC | CASSLGQDYNEQFF
TRBJ1-1 | many | TRBV12-3/TRBV12-4 | TRBD1 | TGTGCCAGCAGTCCTGGGACAGGGGAGGCCCTTGAAGCTTTCTTT | CASSPGTGEALEAFF
TRBJ2-3 | NA | TRBV20-1 | TRBD2 | TGCAGTGCTAGAGTGGCGGGAGGAGATACGCAGTATTTT | CSARVAGGDTQYF
TRBJ2-5 | few | TRBV5-1 | NA | TGCGCCAGCAGCGGGCTGGACTCCATACAAGAGACCCAGTACTTC | CASSGLDSIQETQYF
TRBJ2-2 | NA | TRBV5-6 | TRBD2 | TGTGCCAGCAGCTTGTTACCGGGAGGGGCCGGGGAGCTGTTTTTT | CASSLLPGGAGELFF
TRBJ2-7 | many | TRBV5-1 | NA | TGCGCCAGCAGCTTGGTGTCAGGGCCCAGCTCCTACGAGCAGTACTTC | CASSLVSGPSSYEQYF
TRBJ1-1 | NA | TRBV20-1 | TRBD1 | TGCAGTGCTAGTAAGTTGGACAGGGACACTGAAGCTTTCTTT | CSASKLDRDTEAFF
TRBJ2-3 | many | TRBV29-1 | TRBD2 | TGCAGCGTTGACGCGGGAGGGCCGGCAGATACGCAGTATTTT | CSVDAGGPADTQYF
TRBJ1-1 | NA | TRBV20-1 | NA | TGCAGTGCTTCGGGATGGACAGCCCTGAACACTGAAGCTTTCTTT | CSASGWTALNTEAFF
TRBJ1-1 | NA | TRBV2 | TRBD1 | TGTGCCAGCAGTGAACTTGGACAGGGGGACACTGAAGCTTTCTTT | CASSELGQGDTEAFF
TRBJ2-1 | NA | TRBV7-9 | TRBD2 | TGTGCCAGCAGCCTACCCGGGGGGGCCGGGTATGAGCAGTTCTTC | CASSLPGGAGYEQFF
TRBJ2-7 | few | TRBV20-1 | NA | TGCAGTGCTAACCGGGAGAGGGTCGAGCAGTACTTC | CSANRERVEQYF
TRBJ2-2 | NA | TRBV11-2 | NA | TGTGCCAGCAGCCCGTCATCGAACACCGGGGAGCTGTTTTTT | CASSPSSNTGELFF
TRBJ2-5 | NA | TRBV5-1 | TRBD1 | TGCGCCAGCAGGCCCGGACAGGGACGTCAAGAGACCCAGTACTTC | CASRPGQGRQETQYF
TRBJ2-3 | few | TRBV6-2/TRBV6-3 | NA | TGTGCCAGCAGTCCTCGCGGGGGCAACACAGATACGCAGTATTTT | CASSPRGGNTDTQYF
TRBJ2-7 | few | TRBV9 | TRBD1 | TGTGCCAGCAGCGTAGGCGCTGGACAGGGAATGACCGAGCAGTACTTC | CASSVGAGQGMTEQYF
TRBJ2-7 | few | TRBV7-2 | TRBD1 | TGTGCCAGCAGCGCGAGAGGGGACAGCGTCGACGAGCAGTACTTC | CASSARGDSVDEQYF
TRBJ2-7 | few | TRBV7-2 | TRBD2 | TGTGCCAGCAGCTTTTACCTAGCGGGGGACAGCTCCTACGAGCAGTACTTC | CASSFYLAGDSSYEQYF
TRBJ1-1 | many | TRBV3-1 | TRBD1 | TGTGCCAGCAGCCACTCAACAGGGGGGAACACTGAAGCTTTCTTT | CASSHSTGGNTEAFF
TRBJ2-7 | NA | TRBV7-2 | NA | TGTGCCAGCAGCTTAGATCGGACAAACTACGAGCAGTACTTC | CASSLDRTNYEQYF
TRBJ2-3 | few | TRBV20-1 | TRBD2 | TGCAGTGCTAGAGATCCGACTAGCGGGGGCCCAGATACGCAGTATTTT | CSARDPTSGGPDTQYF
TRBJ2-2 | NA | TRBV20-1 | NA | TGCAGTGCTACCCCCCCCAGGGGGGAGCTCACCGGGGAGCTGTTTTTT | CSATPPRGELTGELFF
TRBJ2-1 | many | TRBV15 | TRBD1 | TGTGCCACCAGCAGAGACCCTCCGGGACAGGGAATGGATGAGCAGTTCTTC | CATSRDPPGQGMDEQFF
TRBJ2-3 | NA | TRBV10-3 | NA | TGTGCCATCAGTGGACTAGGGACAGATACGCAGTATTTT | CAISGLGTDTQYF
TRBJ1-4 | NA | TRBV6-1 | TRBD1 | TGTGCCAGCAACGACAGGGGAACTAATGAAAAACTGTTTTTT | CASNDRGTNEKLFF